The source of this T cell receptor (beta chain) is a study of T cell responses to AZD1222 COVID-19 vaccine. CDR3 size: 17 residues. Per the germline V gene, CDR1 is MNHNY and CDR2 is SVGAGI (reference sequence). Trimming removed 5 bases from V and 0 bases from J; junction bases left unmatched: 7. Repertoires were generated with immunoSEQ multiplex PCR, while TCRdb's copy carries only in-frame clones and drops some. The table lists approximately 150,000 clones, approximately 93% of them singletons. The J gene is TRBJ2-2, the V gene TRBV6-6; TRBD2 aligns across 9 bases. This clonotype originated in an adult in good health. Source: peripheral blood, taken on day 0 of AZD1222 vaccination. The CDR3 reads CASSRGLALANTGELFF. The CDR3, as DNA: TGTGCCAGCAGTCGCGGACTAGCGCTCGCGAACACCGGGGAGCTGTTTTTT.